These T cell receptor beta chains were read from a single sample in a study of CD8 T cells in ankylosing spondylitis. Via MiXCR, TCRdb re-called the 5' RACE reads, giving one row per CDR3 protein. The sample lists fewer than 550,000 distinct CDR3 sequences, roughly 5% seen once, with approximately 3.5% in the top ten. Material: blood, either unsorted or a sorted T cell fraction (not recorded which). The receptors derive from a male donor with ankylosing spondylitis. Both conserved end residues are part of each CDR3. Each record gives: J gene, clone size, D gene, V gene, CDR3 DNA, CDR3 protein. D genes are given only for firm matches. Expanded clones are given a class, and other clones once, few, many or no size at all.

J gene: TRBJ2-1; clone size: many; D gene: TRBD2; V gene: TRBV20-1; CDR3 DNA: TGCAGAGCGGGAGGGCCCATCTACAATGAGCAGTTCTTC; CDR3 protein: CRAGGPIYNEQFF
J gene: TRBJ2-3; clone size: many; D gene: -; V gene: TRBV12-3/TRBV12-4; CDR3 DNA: TGTGCCAGCAGTTTAGCGCTTGGGGGTACGCAGTATTTT; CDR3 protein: CASSLALGGTQYF
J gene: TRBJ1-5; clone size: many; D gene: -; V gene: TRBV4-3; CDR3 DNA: TGCGCCAGCAGCCATCTTTATAGCCGCCTAGGACAGCCCCAGCATTTT; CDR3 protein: CASSHLYSRLGQPQHF
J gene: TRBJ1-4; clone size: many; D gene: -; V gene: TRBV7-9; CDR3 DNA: TGTGCCAGCAGCCTATCCGGGAGCTCCCCGAATGAAAAACTGTTTTTT; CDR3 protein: CASSLSGSSPNEKLFF
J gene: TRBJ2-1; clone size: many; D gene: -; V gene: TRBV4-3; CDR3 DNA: TGCGCCAGCAGCCAAGCAGGGGTGGCCTACAATGAGCAGTTCTTC; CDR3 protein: CASSQAGVAYNEQFF
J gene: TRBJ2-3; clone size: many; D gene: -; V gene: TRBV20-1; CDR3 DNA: TGCAGTGCTAGCGGGGGGCGGCTAGATACGCAGTATTTT; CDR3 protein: CSASGGRLDTQYF
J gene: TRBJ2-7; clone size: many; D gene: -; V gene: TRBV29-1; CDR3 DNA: TGCAGCGTTGGAGGTTTGGACTACGAGCAGTACTTC; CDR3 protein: CSVGGLDYEQYF
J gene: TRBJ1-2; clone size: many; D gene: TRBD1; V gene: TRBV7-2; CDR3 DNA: TGTGCCAGCAGCTTACAGGGGGTGGACTATGGCTACACCTTC; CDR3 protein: CASSLQGVDYGYTF
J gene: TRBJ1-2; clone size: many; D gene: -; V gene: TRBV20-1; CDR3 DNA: TGCAGTGCTAGCCTCTGGGGGGACTTCTATGGCTACACCTTC; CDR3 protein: CSASLWGDFYGYTF
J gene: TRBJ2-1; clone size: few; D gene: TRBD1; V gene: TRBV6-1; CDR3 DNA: TGTGCCAGCACTCAACAGGGGGCTAGGAACAATGAGCAGTTCTTC; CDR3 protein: CASTQQGARNNEQFF
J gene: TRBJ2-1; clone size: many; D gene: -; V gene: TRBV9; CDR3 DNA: TGTGCCAGCAGCGTAGAGTTCCTAGCTTACAATGAGCAGTTCTTC; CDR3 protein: CASSVEFLAYNEQFF
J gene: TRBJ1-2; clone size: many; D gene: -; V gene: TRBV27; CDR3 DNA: TGTGCCAGCAGTACTTACCCGTCCTATGGCTACACCTTC; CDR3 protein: CASSTYPSYGYTF
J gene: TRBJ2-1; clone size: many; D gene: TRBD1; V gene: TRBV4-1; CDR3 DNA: TGCGCCAGCAGCCAAGGGACAGGGTATAATGAGCAGTTCTTC; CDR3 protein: CASSQGTGYNEQFF
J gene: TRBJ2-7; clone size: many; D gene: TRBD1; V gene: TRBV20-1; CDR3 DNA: TGCAGTGCCCTCGACAGGGTCTACGAGCAGTACTTC; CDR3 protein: CSALDRVYEQYF
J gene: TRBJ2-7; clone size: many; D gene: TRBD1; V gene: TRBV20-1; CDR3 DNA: TGCAGTGCTATTAGAGGGGACAGGGCCTACGAGCAGTACTTC; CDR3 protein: CSAIRGDRAYEQYF
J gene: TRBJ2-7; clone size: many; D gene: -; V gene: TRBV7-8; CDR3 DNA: TGTGCCAGCAGCTTTTCTAGGGGGGCCCACGAGCAGTACTTC; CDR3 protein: CASSFSRGAHEQYF
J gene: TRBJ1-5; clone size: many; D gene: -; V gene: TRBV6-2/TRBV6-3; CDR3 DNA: TGTGCCAGCAGTTACTCGAGGTGGCAGGGGAATCAGCCCCAGCATTTT; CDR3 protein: CASSYSRWQGNQPQHF
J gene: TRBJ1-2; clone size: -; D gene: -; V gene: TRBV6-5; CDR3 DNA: TGTGCCAGCAGGACTTCTAACTATGGCTACACCTTC; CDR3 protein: CASRTSNYGYTF
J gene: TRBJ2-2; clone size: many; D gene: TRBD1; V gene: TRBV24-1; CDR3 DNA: TGTGCCACCAGTGATAGGGACAGGGGTGTTACCGGGGAGCTGTTTTTT; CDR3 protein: CATSDRDRGVTGELFF
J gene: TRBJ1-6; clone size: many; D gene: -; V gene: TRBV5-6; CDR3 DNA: TGTGCCAGCAGCTTGAGGGACTACTATAATTCACCCCTCCACTTT; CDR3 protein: CASSLRDYYNSPLHF
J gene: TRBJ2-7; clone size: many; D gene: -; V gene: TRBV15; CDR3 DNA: TGTGCCACCAGCAGAGACCCCGGCAGGTCCTACGAGCAGTACTTC; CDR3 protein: CATSRDPGRSYEQYF
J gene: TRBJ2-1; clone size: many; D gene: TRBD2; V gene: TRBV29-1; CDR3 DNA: TGCAGCGTTGTCCTAGCGGGACACGATGAGCAGTTCTTC; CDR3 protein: CSVVLAGHDEQFF
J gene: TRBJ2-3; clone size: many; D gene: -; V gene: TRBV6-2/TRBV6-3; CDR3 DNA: TGTGCCAGCGGGACTTGGACTAGCACAGATACGCAGTATTTT; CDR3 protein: CASGTWTSTDTQYF